These 32 T cell receptor beta chains originate from one sample sequenced in a study of blood T cell repertoires in COVID-19. Sequencing used immunoSEQ multiplex PCR; TCRdb keeps in-frame clones, though not all of them. The table lists some 15,000 clones, 70% to 90% of them singletons, with around 48% in the top ten. Sequencing was performed on peripheral blood. These receptors were collected from a human donor in a cohort sampled during active COVID-19.

The chain has TRBV6-5 and TRBJ2-5; 8 bases are shared with TRBD2. Germline-derived CDR1 and CDR2 are MNHEY and SVGAGI. The V gene end was trimmed by 4 bases and the J gene end by 7 bases; junction bases not matched to a gene: 5. This CDR3 has 13 amino acids. The CDR3 region is CASSSGGAGTQYF. DNA of the CDR3: TGTGCCAGCAGTTCCGGGGGGGCAGGGACCCAGTACTTC.

The chain employs TRBV5-6 and TRBJ2-7; no firm D call. The V end lost 0 bases, the J end lost 3 bases, and 4 bases lay between the germline ends. Germline-derived CDR1 and CDR2 are SGHDT and YYEEEE. CDR3 length equals 12 residues. The CDR3 nucleotides read TGTGCCAGCAGCTTGGAGCGCTACGAGCAGTACTTC. This gives the protein CASSLERYEQYF.

The rearrangement uses TRBV7-9 and TRBJ2-1; 8 nucleotides match TRBD1. The germline CDR1 and CDR2 sequences are SEHNR and FQNEAQ (reference sequence). CDR3 length: 15 residues. Trimming removed 4 bases from V and 5 bases from J; junction bases left unmatched: 7. CDR3 sequence reads: CASSYGQGLNNEQFF. The DNA for the CDR3 is TGTGCCAGCAGCTACGGACAGGGACTTAACAATGAGCAGTTCTTC.

This chain uses TRBV19 with TRBJ1-1; tentative D call: TRBD1 (6 bases). With 4 bases removed from V and 5 bases from J, the gap between germline ends came to 17 bases. The CDR3 has 15 residues. The germline V gene has CDR1 LNHDA and CDR2 SQIVND (reference sequence). The chain's CDR3 is CASSTQGRVGTEAFF. DNA for the CDR3: TGTGCCAGTAGTACACAGGGTCGGGTTGGAACTGAAGCTTTCTTT.

CDR3 sequence: CAISESGRPGYTF. The CDR3 DNA is TGTGCCATCAGTGAGTCGGGCCGCCCGGGCTACACCTTC. The J gene is TRBJ1-2, the V gene TRBV10-3, with D hard to call. Per the germline V gene, CDR1 is ENHRY and CDR2 is SYGVKD. The CDR3 length is 13 residues. The V end lost 0 bases, the J end lost 8 bases, and 10 bases lay between the germline ends.

This chain links TRBV5-1 with TRBJ1-2; 11 bases are shared with TRBD1. Germline-derived CDR1 and CDR2 are SGHRS and YFSETQ. The CDR3 is 14 residues long. J gave up 3 bases and V 3 bases, and 1 base lay outside the gene matches. This CDR3 reads CASSSGQGDYGYTF. In nucleotides, the CDR3 is TGCGCCAGCAGCTCGGGACAGGGGGACTATGGCTACACCTTC. Full variable domain (remainder filled in from reference TRBV5-1 and TRBJ1-2): KAGVTQTPRYLIKTRGQQVTLSCSPISGHRSVSWYQQTPGQGLQFLFEYFSETQRNKGNFPGRFSGRQFSNSRSEMNVSTLELGDSALYLCASSSGQGDYGYTFGSGTRLTVV.

The genes are TRBV5-1 and TRBJ2-7, with TRBD1 matching 10 bases. J was trimmed by 6 bases and V by 0 bases; bases with no gene match: 3. Germline V gene lookup returns CDR1 SGHRS and CDR2 YFSETQ. The CDR3 totals 14 residues. The CDR3 protein is CASSLGDRGLEQYF. Written as DNA, the CDR3 is TGCGCCAGCAGCTTGGGAGACAGGGGGCTCGAGCAGTACTTC.

The chain couples TRBV11-1 to TRBJ2-7; 12 nucleotides agree with TRBD2. Germline V gives CDR1 SGHAT, CDR2 FQDESV (reference sequence). Trimming at V came to 5 bases and at J to 4 bases, leaving 6 bases not matched to a gene. The CDR3 totals 15 residues. The CDR3 sequence is CASSLRLAGEYEQYF. CDR3 nucleotides: TGTGCCAGCAGCCTTCGACTAGCGGGGGAGTACGAGCAGTACTTC.

This chain joins TRBV5-1 and TRBJ1-2, with 9 bases aligning to TRBD1. Germline V gives CDR1 SGHRS, CDR2 YFSETQ. This CDR3 contains 14 residues. V dropped 3 bases and J dropped 6; count of bases not matched to a gene: 6. The CDR3 DNA is TGCGCCAGCAGCTCTTGGACAGGGGAGCATGGCTACACCTTC. Its protein is CASSSWTGEHGYTF.

The chain links TRBV9 to TRBJ1-4, with D maybe TRBD1 (6 bases). The V gene lost 3 bases and the J gene lost 11 bases, with 20 bases spanning the gap. This CDR3 contains 15 residues. Germline CDR1 is SGDLS and CDR2 is YYNGEE. The chain's CDR3 is CASSGEGVSGQKLFF. The DNA of the CDR3 is TGTGCCAGCAGCGGAGAGGGGGTATCAGGACAGAAACTGTTTTTT.

This chain links TRBV6-1 with TRBJ2-3; D possibly corresponds to TRBD2 (5 bases). The germline V gene has CDR1 MNHNS and CDR2 SASEGT. The CDR3 loop spans 15 amino acids. Trimming stripped 3 bases from V and 1 base from J, with 11 bases between. The CDR3 region is CASSDLSGGTDTQYF. DNA for the CDR3: TGTGCCAGCAGTGATTTGAGCGGCGGCACAGATACGCAGTATTTT.

The chain uses TRBV29-1 and TRBJ2-2, with D uncertain. The germline V and J ends were trimmed by 4 bases and 2 bases, with 11 bases remaining between them. Germline V gene lookup returns CDR1 SQVTM and CDR2 ANQGSEA. This CDR3 has 14 amino acids. CDR3 bases: TGCAGCGTTGGTGTTAGCAGCAACACCGGGGAGCTGTTTTTT. It encodes CSVGVSSNTGELFF.

The chain couples TRBV6-5 to TRBJ1-1; 9 positions agree with TRBD1. Germline assignment: CDR1 MNHEY and CDR2 SVGAGI. V lost 0 bases to trimming and J lost 3 bases; unmatched junction nucleotides: 5. This CDR3 comprises 16 residues. DNA for the CDR3: TGTGCCAGCAGTTACTCGAACAGGGGGCCGGACACTGAAGCTTTCTTT. Residues: CASSYSNRGPDTEAFF.

This clone was detected a few times. This chain joins TRBV11-1 and TRBJ2-2, with D unclear. The germline V gene encodes CDR1 SGHAT and CDR2 FQDESV (reference sequence). The CDR3 has 16 residues. V was pared by 0 bases and J by 0 bases, with 8 bases between. CDR3 nucleotide sequence: TGTGCCAGCAGCTTAGCCTGGCAGACGAACACCGGGGAGCTGTTTTTT. It specifies CASSLAWQTNTGELFF.

This clone was seen only once. This chain uses TRBV5-1 with TRBJ2-3, with TRBD2 identical over 15 bases. CDR3 length: 17 amino acids. With V trimmed by 4 bases and J by 4 bases, 7 bases remained unmatched. Per germline, CDR1 SGHRS and CDR2 YFSETQ. The CDR3 DNA sequence: TGCGCCAGCAGCCAAGGCAGGACTAGCGGGGGGGCAGATACGCAGTATTTT. Protein: CASSQGRTSGGADTQYF. The whole variable domain, remainder taken from reference TRBV5-1 and TRBJ2-3, is KAGVTQTPRYLIKTRGQQVTLSCSPISGHRSVSWYQQTPGQGLQFLFEYFSETQRNKGNFPGRFSGRQFSNSRSEMNVSTLELGDSALYLCASSQGRTSGGADTQYFGPGTRLTVL.

The chain combines TRBV10-3 with TRBJ2-7; 8 bases fit TRBD1. The V gene end was trimmed by 6 bases and the J gene end by 2 bases; junction bases not matched to a gene: 9. Per germline, CDR1 ENHRY and CDR2 SYGVKD. The CDR3 length is 15 residues. The CDR3 spells CAIREQGGLTYEQYF. The DNA of the CDR3 is TGTGCCATCAGGGAACAGGGGGGCCTCACCTACGAGCAGTACTTC.

The genes are TRBV7-9 and TRBJ1-2; D is possibly TRBD1 (5 bases). Trimming stripped 1 base from V and 7 bases from J, with 16 bases between. CDR3 length: 15 amino acids. From germline, CDR1 is SEHNR and CDR2 FQNEAQ (reference sequence). CDR3 nucleotide sequence: TGTGCCAGCAGCTTAGAGTCAAGCCCAAGGGGTGGCTACACCTTC. As protein: CASSLESSPRGGYTF.

The chain joins TRBV18 to TRBJ2-7; 7 nucleotides align to TRBD1. Looked up from germline, CDR1 is KGHSH and CDR2 is LQKENI. The CDR3 spans 11 residues. The V and J ends lost 5 bases and 7 bases, in that order; junction bases with no gene match: 2. The CDR3 sequence is CASSLQGEQYF. The CDR3 nucleotides are TGTGCCAGCTCATTACAGGGGGAGCAGTACTTC.

This clone was counted once. The rearrangement uses TRBV6-1 and TRBJ1-1, with D perhaps matching TRBD1 (5 bases). The length of the CDR3 is 15 residues. V lost 0 bases to trimming and J lost 3 bases, with 11 bases between them. Germline lookup yields CDR1 MNHNS and CDR2 SASEGT. The CDR3 reads CASSEAGGGYTEAFF. In DNA, the CDR3 is TGTGCCAGCAGTGAAGCCGGGGGGGGTTACACTGAAGCTTTCTTT.

The rearrangement uses TRBV7-9 and TRBJ1-2; TRBD1 matches at 9 bases. V was pared by 5 bases and J by 10 bases, with 20 bases of the junction left unmatched. The CDR3 is 17 residues long. CDR1 and CDR2 (germline): SEHNR, FQNEAQ (reference sequence). In nucleotides, the CDR3 is TGTGCCAGCAGCAGGGCCATGCTGGACAGGGGAGTTGGAGACTACACCTTC. This translates into CASSRAMLDRGVGDYTF.

The genes are TRBV7-6 and TRBJ1-3; 8 bases line up with TRBD1. The V gene's germline CDR1 is SGHVS and CDR2 FNYEAQ. V lost 2 bases, J lost 4 bases, and 7 bases stayed unmatched. The CDR3 runs to 16 residues. CDR3 sequence (DNA): TGTGCCAGCAGCTTATTAGGCAGGGGGCCCGGAAACACCATATATTTT. It specifies CASSLLGRGPGNTIYF.

The chain joins TRBV29-1 to TRBJ1-1; no definite D call. The V and J ends lost 4 bases and 7 bases respectively, with 16 bases between them. The CDR3 loop spans 13 amino acids. Germline V lookup: CDR1 SQVTM, CDR2 ANQGSEA. The CDR3, as DNA: TGCAGCGTTGTTCCGTTAAATCGAGGTGAAGCTTTCTTT. Residues: CSVVPLNRGEAFF.

The chain joins TRBV19 to TRBJ2-2; 7 bases are shared with TRBD1. The CDR3 loop spans 16 amino acids. Germline V gene data show CDR1 as LNHDA and CDR2 as SQIVND (reference sequence). J was trimmed by 4 bases and V by 5 bases; bases with no gene match: 10. This CDR3 is CASSARQGGVTGELFF. CDR3 nucleotides: TGTGCCAGTAGTGCCCGACAGGGTGGGGTCACCGGGGAGCTGTTTTTT. The whole variable domain, remainder taken from reference TRBV19 and TRBJ2-2, is DGGITQSPKYLFRKEGQNVTLSCEQNLNHDAMYWYRQDPGQGLRLIYYSQIVNDFQKGDIAEGYSVSREKKESFPLTVTSAQKNPTAFYLCASSARQGGVTGELFFGEGSRLTVL.

The rearrangement links TRBV7-2 to TRBJ1-5, with 11 positions matching TRBD1. The CDR3 spans 14 residues. Germline CDR1 and CDR2: SGHTA and FQGNSA. V shed 4 bases, J shed 7 bases, and the junction held 3 bases outside the gene matches. The CDR3 nucleotides are TGTGCCAGCAGCTCTGGACAGGGGGCCCAGCCCCAGCATTTT. This translates into CASSSGQGAQPQHF.

The rearrangement links TRBV27 to TRBJ2-3; TRBD1 matches at 10 bases. The germline V gene has CDR1 MNHEY and CDR2 SMNVEV (reference sequence). CDR3 length equals 14 residues. V dropped 8 bases and J dropped 6; count of bases not matched to a gene: 8. The CDR3 spells CASGTGASSDTQYF. As DNA, the CDR3 is TGTGCCAGCGGGACAGGGGCTTCATCCGATACGCAGTATTTT.

The chain uses TRBV7-9 and TRBJ2-2; D call uncertain. Per the germline V gene, CDR1 is SEHNR and CDR2 is FQNEAQ (reference sequence). The CDR3 covers 15 residues. The V end was cut by 4 bases, the J end by 4 bases, with 13 bases between. The CDR3 sequence is CASSWPATTTGELFF. In nucleotides, the CDR3 is TGTGCCAGCAGCTGGCCGGCGACAACCACCGGGGAGCTGTTTTTT.

The chain is built from TRBV27 and TRBJ2-5, with D maybe TRBD1 (5 bases). V lost 4 bases and J 5 bases, leaving 11 bases between the germline ends. Germline lookup yields CDR1 MNHEY and CDR2 SMNVEV (reference sequence). The CDR3 is 13 residues long. The CDR3 DNA follows: TGTGCCAGCAGTTCCAGGGTGGTGGAGACCCAGTACTTC. The encoded protein is CASSSRVVETQYF.

This rearrangement joins TRBV6-5 to TRBJ2-5; D perhaps matches TRBD1 (6 bases). The CDR3 runs 13 residues. V shed 3 bases and J shed 4 bases, with 9 bases lying between them. Germline V lookup: CDR1 MNHEY, CDR2 SVGAGI. The CDR3 nucleotides are TGTGCCAGCAGTTATGGGGGCGTAGAGACCCAGTACTTC. This gives the protein CASSYGGVETQYF.

This chain connects TRBV7-9 to TRBJ1-2, with 11 bases that match TRBD1. J gave up 4 bases and V 5 bases, and 9 bases lay outside the gene matches. Germline assignment: CDR1 SEHNR and CDR2 FQNEAQ (reference sequence). The CDR3 spans 16 residues. CDR3 sequence: CASSPPGTGGSYGYTF. The CDR3 DNA reads as TGTGCCAGCAGCCCCCCAGGGACAGGGGGGAGCTATGGCTACACCTTC.

This sequence joins TRBV6-5 and TRBJ2-3; 7 bases fit TRBD2. V shed 3 bases, J shed 0 bases, and the junction held 3 bases outside the gene matches. From germline, CDR1 is MNHEY and CDR2 SVGAGI. The CDR3 covers 15 residues. The CDR3 sequence is CASSYLAVSTDTQYF. The CDR3 region has the DNA TGTGCCAGCAGTTATCTAGCGGTTAGCACAGATACGCAGTATTTT.

This chain uses TRBV7-9 with TRBJ1-4, with TRBD1 matching over 9 bases. This CDR3 spans 16 amino acids. Trimming removed 0 bases from V and 5 bases from J; junction bases left unmatched: 4. Germline lookup yields CDR1 SEHNR and CDR2 FQNEAQ (reference sequence). CDR3 DNA: TGTGCCAGCAGCTTAGCGGGGGGGACAGGGAATGAAAAACTGTTTTTT. Translated: CASSLAGGTGNEKLFF.

The CDR3 region is CASSSLAGGPGETQYF. Here the CDR3 DNA reads TGTGCCAGCAGCTCCTTAGCGGGGGGGCCGGGGGAGACCCAGTACTTC. The chain recombines TRBV11-2 with TRBJ2-5; 11 nucleotides align to TRBD2. CDR1 and CDR2 (germline): SGHAT, FQNNGV. Trimming at V came to 4 bases and at J to 5 bases, leaving 9 bases not matched to a gene. The CDR3 is made up of 16 amino acids.